These 22 T cell receptor beta chains were sequenced from one sample in a study of regulatory T cells in long-lasting Graves disease. Time point specified: persistent/refractory GD, antithyroid drugs over 5 years with positive TRAb. The TCR library was made from RNA extracted from PBMCs. Arm-PCR with iRepertoire HTBI primers amplified the CDR3 regions for these TCR beta libraries. MiXCR, applied by TCRdb to the multiplex PCR reads, yields one record per CDR3 protein. Counted here are 400,000 or so distinct CDR3 sequences, about a quarter occurring once; the ten biggest clones make up over 25%. This specimen was peripheral blood mononuclear cells (PBMCs), taken when the disease was refractory, from a patient treated with antithyroid drugs. These receptor sequences come from a female donor with Graves disease.

This clonotype was observed a handful of times. The chain links TRBV25-1 to TRBJ2-2; D gene unclear. Germline CDR1 and CDR2: MGHDK and SYGVNS. The CDR3 spans 14 residues. The V and J ends lost 3 bases and 7 bases respectively, with 12 bases between them. The CDR3 DNA is TGTGCCAGCAGTGATCTGGCTGGGTTCGGGGAGCTGTTTTTT. Protein sequence: CASSDLAGFGELFF. Looking up the rest from reference TRBV25-1 and TRBJ2-2 gives the full variable domain: EADIYQTPRYLVIGTGKKITLECSQTMGHDKMYWYQQDPGMELHLIHYSYGVNSTEKGDLSSESTVSRIRTEHFPLTLESARPSHTSQYLCASSDLAGFGELFFGEGSRLTVL.

This clonotype was observed at least ten times. This chain joins TRBV10-3 and TRBJ1-6; the D gene is possibly TRBD1 (5 bases). The CDR3 is made up of 14 amino acids. V gave up 6 bases and J gave up 5 bases, with 11 bases separating them. From germline, CDR1 is ENHRY and CDR2 SYGVKD. This chain's CDR3 is CAIRAGTDNSPLHF. Written as DNA, the CDR3 is TGTGCCATCAGGGCCGGGACGGATAATTCACCCCTCCACTTT.

This clonotype was detected ten times or more. This sequence joins TRBV2 and TRBJ2-5; 8 nucleotides match TRBD2. Trimming at V came to 6 bases and at J to 7 bases, leaving 16 bases not matched to a gene. CDR3 length: 16 amino acids. The germline gives CDR1 SNHLY, CDR2 FYNNEI. CDR3 amino acids: CASSPGGGSVRGTQYF. The DNA of the CDR3 is TGTGCCAGCAGCCCCGGGGGGGGCTCCGTAAGGGGGACCCAGTACTTC.

The table lists this clonotype with many counts. CDR3 DNA sequence: TGTGCCAGCGTAATGGGGGATTATTCGATCACTGAAGCTTTCTTT. Translation gives CASVMGDYSITEAFF. The chain couples TRBV7-3 to TRBJ1-1, with TRBD1 as a possible D gene (5 bases). The germline V gene has CDR1 SGHTA and CDR2 FQGTGA. CDR3 length equals 15 residues. V was trimmed by 8 bases and J by 4 bases, leaving 20 bases between them.

This rearrangement joins TRBV20-1 to TRBJ1-1, with D maybe TRBD1 (5 bases). The CDR3 extends over 12 amino acids. Germline assignment: CDR1 DFQATT and CDR2 SNEGSKA (reference sequence). The V gene lost 3 bases and the J gene lost 6 bases, with 11 bases spanning the gap. CDR3 sequence (DNA): TGCAGTGCTAGGGGGGGAAACCCTGAAGCTTTCTTT. Encoded protein: CSARGGNPEAFF.

This clonotype has more than one count but fewer than ten. The chain is built from TRBV20-1 and TRBJ2-5, with TRBD1 matching 10 bases. The CDR3 loop spans 16 amino acids. Germline assignment: CDR1 DFQATT and CDR2 SNEGSKA (reference sequence). Trimming cost V 6 bases and J 5 bases; bases outside gene matches: 15. The CDR3 loop is CSAYIRDRGFGETQYF. The DNA for the CDR3 is TGCAGTGCATATATCCGGGACAGGGGCTTTGGGGAGACCCAGTACTTC.

This clonotype was counted ten times or more. The chain couples TRBV6-5 to TRBJ1-4; D is ambiguous. CDR1 and CDR2 (germline): MNHEY, SVGAGI. The CDR3 totals 15 residues. V was cut by 4 bases and J by 6 bases, with 15 bases left in between. CDR3 DNA: TGTGCCAGCAGTTTTGGACGGGCGCTACATGAAAAACTGTTTTTT. It codes for CASSFGRALHEKLFF.

The chain recombines TRBV7-2 with TRBJ2-7; weak D call: TRBD2 (7 bases). Germline V gives CDR1 SGHTA, CDR2 FQGNSA. CDR3 size: 16 residues. Trimming left V 6 bases short and J 1 base short, with 19 bases between. The CDR3 DNA reads TGTGCCAGCAGTGCGGGGGCGCCAGGGAATTCCTACGAGCAGTACTTC. This gives the protein CASSAGAPGNSYEQYF.

Ten or more counts support this clonotype. This rearrangement joins TRBV28 to TRBJ1-2, with D perhaps TRBD1 (5 bases). Trimming pared 10 bases from V and 3 bases from J, leaving 12 bases between. This CDR3 contains 12 residues. In germline, CDR1 is MDHEN, CDR2 SYDVKM. The CDR3 loop reads CATSWGDYGYTF. The CDR3 DNA reads TGTGCCACCTCGTGGGGGGACTATGGCTACACCTTC.

The chain employs TRBV12-3 or TRBV12-4 and TRBJ1-5; 7 bases are a match to TRBD1. V dropped 5 bases and J dropped 2; count of bases not matched to a gene: 12. The CDR3 has 17 amino acids. CDR3 sequence: CASSPQGGRGRNQPQHF. The CDR3, as DNA: TGTGCCAGCAGTCCCCAGGGGGGTCGTGGGCGCAATCAGCCCCAGCATTTT.

A few counts support this clonotype. V is TRBV25-1 and J is TRBJ2-7; D unclear. The germline V gene encodes CDR1 MGHDK and CDR2 SYGVNS. Trimming left V 0 bases short and J 0 bases short, with 6 bases between. The CDR3 has 14 residues. CDR3 residues: CASSEYPHSYEQYF. The CDR3, as DNA: TGTGCCAGCAGTGAATATCCCCACTCCTACGAGCAGTACTTC.

This clonotype occurred many times. The V and J genes are TRBV28 and TRBJ2-7; 10 nucleotides agree with TRBD1. There are 15 residues in the CDR3. The V segment lost 5 bases and the J segment 3 bases; nucleotides outside the gene matches: 7. The germline V gene has CDR1 MDHEN and CDR2 SYDVKM. CDR3 region: CASSPLWDRGYEQYF. The CDR3 DNA reads as TGTGCCAGCAGTCCCCTTTGGGACAGGGGCTACGAGCAGTACTTC.

This chain joins TRBV14 and TRBJ2-7, with a possible D match to TRBD1 (5 bases). The length of the CDR3 is 11 residues. CDR1 and CDR2 (germline): SGHDN, FVKESK. Trimming took off 1 base at V and 8 bases at J, with 6 bases between the two ends. This CDR3 reads CASSQGQKQYF. CDR3 DNA: TGTGCCAGCAGCCAAGGACAGAAGCAGTACTTC.

The chain is built from TRBV18 and TRBJ1-1; no clear D. This CDR3 has 13 amino acids. Germline CDR1 reads KGHSH; CDR2 reads LQKENI. Trimming pared 2 bases from V and 6 bases from J, leaving 10 bases between. The CDR3 protein is CASSPEPSAEAFF. CDR3 nucleotide sequence: TGTGCCAGCTCACCAGAGCCGTCCGCTGAAGCTTTCTTT.

This clonotype was detected ten times or more. CDR3 protein: CASSPRTTNEKLFF. The CDR3 coding sequence is TGTGCCAGCAGTCCCAGAACAACTAATGAAAAACTGTTTTTT. The chain combines TRBV12-3 or TRBV12-4 with TRBJ1-4; no clear D. This CDR3 has 14 amino acids. V lost 5 bases, J lost 0 bases, and 7 bases lay in between.

This clonotype has only a few counts. The genes are TRBV15 and TRBJ1-6; perhaps TRBD1 as D (5 bases). V lost 0 bases, J lost 5 bases, and 17 bases lay in between. The CDR3 loop spans 18 amino acids. The germline V gene encodes CDR1 LNHNV and CDR2 YYDKDF (reference sequence). CDR3 nucleotides: TGTGCCACCAGCAGAGACCCTTTCCAGACAGACCATAATTCACCCCTCCACTTT. Translation: CATSRDPFQTDHNSPLHF.

The table lists this clonotype with many counts. V and J are TRBV7-2 and TRBJ1-2; D is unclear. The germline V gene has CDR1 SGHTA and CDR2 FQGNSA. The V end lost 6 bases, the J end lost 6 bases, and 14 bases lay between the germline ends. CDR3 length equals 13 residues. The CDR3 is CASRVGLRDGYTF. The CDR3, as DNA: TGTGCCAGCAGGGTTGGATTACGGGATGGCTACACCTTC.

This clonotype was observed many times. This chain links TRBV19 with TRBJ1-1, with 10 bases matching TRBD1. V dropped 3 bases and J dropped 1; count of bases not matched to a gene: 8. The length of the CDR3 is 17 residues. In germline, CDR1 is LNHDA, CDR2 SQIVND (reference sequence). DNA for the CDR3: TGTGCCAGTAGTATGCAAGCCGGACAGGGGGGGAACACTGAAGCTTTCTTT. Amino acid sequence: CASSMQAGQGGNTEAFF. Looking up the rest from reference TRBV19 and TRBJ1-1 gives the full variable domain: DGGITQSPKYLFRKEGQNVTLSCEQNLNHDAMYWYRQDPGQGLRLIYYSQIVNDFQKGDIAEGYSVSREKKESFPLTVTSAQKNPTAFYLCASSMQAGQGGNTEAFFGQGTRLTVV.

V usage is TRBV7-2 and J usage is TRBJ2-7, with D tentatively TRBD2 (5 bases). In germline, CDR1 is SGHTA, CDR2 FQGNSA. V was pared by 5 bases and J by 1 base, with 15 bases between. This CDR3 comprises 15 residues. CDR3 coding DNA: TGTGCCAGCAGCGCGGGTGGAGATGGGTCCTACGAGCAGTACTTC. Translating gives CASSAGGDGSYEQYF.

This clonotype has more than one count but fewer than ten. The gene calls are TRBV2 and TRBJ1-4; no clear D gene. CDR1 and CDR2 from the germline V gene are SNHLY and FYNNEI. This CDR3 has 13 amino acids. The V end lost 3 bases, the J end lost 7 bases, and 9 bases lay between the germline ends. CDR3 bases: TGTGCCAGCAGTGAGCGGGAGGGTGAAAAACTGTTTTTT. The encoded protein is CASSEREGEKLFF.

The chain employs TRBV7-2 and TRBJ2-7, with a weak D call TRBD2 (6 bases). The CDR3 runs 15 residues. V lost 5 bases and J 0 bases, leaving 14 bases between the germline ends. Looked up from germline, CDR1 is SGHTA and CDR2 is FQGNSA. In DNA form, the CDR3 reads TGTGCCAGCAGCCGGAACTCGGGAGACTCCTACGAGCAGTACTTC. The encoded protein is CASSRNSGDSYEQYF.

This clonotype was picked up many times. The chain joins TRBV15 to TRBJ1-2; D call uncertain. V was shortened by 0 bases and J by 0 bases, with 8 bases between the two germline ends. The CDR3 loop spans 15 amino acids. Germline CDR1 and CDR2: LNHNV and YYDKDF (reference sequence). CDR3 protein: CATSRDQRTNYGYTF. Written as DNA, the CDR3 is TGTGCCACCAGCAGAGACCAGCGGACTAACTATGGCTACACCTTC.